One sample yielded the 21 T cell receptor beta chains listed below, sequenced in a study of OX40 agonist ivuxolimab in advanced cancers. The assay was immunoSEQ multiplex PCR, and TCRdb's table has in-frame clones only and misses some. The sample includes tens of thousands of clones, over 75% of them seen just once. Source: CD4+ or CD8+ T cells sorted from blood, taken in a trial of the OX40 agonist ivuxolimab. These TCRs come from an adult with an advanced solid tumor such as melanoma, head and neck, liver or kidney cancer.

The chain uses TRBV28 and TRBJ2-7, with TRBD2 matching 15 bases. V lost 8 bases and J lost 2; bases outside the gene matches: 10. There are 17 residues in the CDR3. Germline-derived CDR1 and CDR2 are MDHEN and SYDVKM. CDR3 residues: CASSAGTSGRFTYEQYF. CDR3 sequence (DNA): TGTGCCAGCTCGGCCGGGACTAGCGGGAGGTTTACCTACGAGCAGTACTTC.

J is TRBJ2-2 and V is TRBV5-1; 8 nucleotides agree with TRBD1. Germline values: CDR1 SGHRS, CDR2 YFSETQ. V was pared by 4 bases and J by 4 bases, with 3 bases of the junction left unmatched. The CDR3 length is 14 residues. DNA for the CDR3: TGCGCCAGCAGCATACAGGGGGGCACCGGGGAGCTGTTTTTT. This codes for CASSIQGGTGELFF.

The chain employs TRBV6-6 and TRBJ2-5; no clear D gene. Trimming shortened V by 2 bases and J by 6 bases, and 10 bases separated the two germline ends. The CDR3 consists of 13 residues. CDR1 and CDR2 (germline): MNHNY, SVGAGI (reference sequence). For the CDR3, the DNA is TGTGCCAGCAGTTACGTTCTAACTAAGACCCAGTACTTC. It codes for CASSYVLTKTQYF.

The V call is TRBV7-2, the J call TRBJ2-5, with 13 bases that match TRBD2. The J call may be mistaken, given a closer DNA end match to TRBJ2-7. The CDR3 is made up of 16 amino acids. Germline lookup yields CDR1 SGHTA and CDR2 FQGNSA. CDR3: CASSGRTSGRIYEQYF. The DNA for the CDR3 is TGTGCCAGCAGCGGGCGGACTAGCGGGAGAATCTACGAGCAGTACTTC.

In DNA, the CDR3 is TGTGCCAGTAGTCCCGAGCGGGGATCGCAGTATTTT. It codes for CASSPERGSQYF. This rearrangement joins TRBV19 to TRBJ2-3, with TRBD2 matching over 7 bases. V lost 5 bases and J lost 10; bases outside the gene matches: 6. CDR3 size: 12 residues. Germline loops: CDR1 LNHDA, CDR2 SQIVND (reference sequence). Based on the CDR3 plus reference TRBV19 and TRBJ2-3, the full variable domain is DGGITQSPKYLFRKEGQNVTLSCEQNLNHDAMYWYRQDPGQGLRLIYYSQIVNDFQKGDIAEGYSVSREKKESFPLTVTSAQKNPTAFYLCASSPERGSQYFGPGTRLTVL.

The CDR3: CASQGSGNGYTF. The DNA for the CDR3 is TGTGCCTCACAAGGGTCCGGGAACGGCTACACCTTC. J is TRBJ1-2 and V is TRBV5-4; no clear D. Germline V gives CDR1 SGHNT, CDR2 YYREEE (reference sequence). The CDR3 has 12 residues. V was cut by 10 bases and J by 8 bases, with 18 bases left in between.

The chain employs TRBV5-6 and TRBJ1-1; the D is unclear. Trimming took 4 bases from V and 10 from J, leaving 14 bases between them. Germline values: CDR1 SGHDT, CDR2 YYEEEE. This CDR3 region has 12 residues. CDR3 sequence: CASSPPVGLAFF. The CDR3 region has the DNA TGTGCCAGCAGCCCCCCGGTGGGGTTAGCTTTCTTT.

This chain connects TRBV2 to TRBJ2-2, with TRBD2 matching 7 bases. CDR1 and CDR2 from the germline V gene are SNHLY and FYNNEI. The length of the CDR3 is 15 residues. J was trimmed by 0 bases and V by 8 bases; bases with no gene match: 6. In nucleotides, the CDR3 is TGTGCCAGCGGCCTAGCGGAAGCGAACACCGGGGAGCTGTTTTTT. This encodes CASGLAEANTGELFF.

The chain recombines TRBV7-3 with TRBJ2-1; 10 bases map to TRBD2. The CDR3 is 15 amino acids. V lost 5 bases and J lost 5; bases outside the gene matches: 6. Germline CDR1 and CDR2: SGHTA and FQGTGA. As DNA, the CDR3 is TGTGCCAGCAGCCCCTCCGGGACTAGCGACAATGAGCAGTTCTTC. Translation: CASSPSGTSDNEQFF.

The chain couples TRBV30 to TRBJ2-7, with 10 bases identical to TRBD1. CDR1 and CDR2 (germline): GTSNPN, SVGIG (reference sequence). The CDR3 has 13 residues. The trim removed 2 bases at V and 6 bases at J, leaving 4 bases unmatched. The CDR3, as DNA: TGTGCCTGGAGTAAAGGGACAGGGGTCGAGCAGTACTTC. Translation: CAWSKGTGVEQYF.

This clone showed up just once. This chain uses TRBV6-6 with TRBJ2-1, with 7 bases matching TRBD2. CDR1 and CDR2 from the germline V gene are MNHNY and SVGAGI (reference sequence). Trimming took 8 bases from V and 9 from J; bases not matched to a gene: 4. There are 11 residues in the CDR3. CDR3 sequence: CASGSSGEQFF. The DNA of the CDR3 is TGTGCCAGCGGCTCTAGCGGTGAGCAGTTCTTC.

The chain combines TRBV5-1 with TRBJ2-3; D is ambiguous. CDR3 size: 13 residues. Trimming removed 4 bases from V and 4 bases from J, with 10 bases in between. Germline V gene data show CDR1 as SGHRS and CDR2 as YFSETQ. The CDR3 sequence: CASSPSGPDTQYF. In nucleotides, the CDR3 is TGCGCCAGCAGCCCGTCCGGGCCAGATACGCAGTATTTT.

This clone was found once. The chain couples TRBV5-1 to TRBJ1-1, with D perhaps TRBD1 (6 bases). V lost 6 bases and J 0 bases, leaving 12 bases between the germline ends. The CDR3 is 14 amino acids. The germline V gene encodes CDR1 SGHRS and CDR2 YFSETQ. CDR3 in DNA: TGCGCCAGCACTCAGAGGGGGATGAACACTGAAGCTTTCTTT. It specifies CASTQRGMNTEAFF. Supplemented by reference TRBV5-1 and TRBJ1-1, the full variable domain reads KAGVTQTPRYLIKTRGQQVTLSCSPISGHRSVSWYQQTPGQGLQFLFEYFSETQRNKGNFPGRFSGRQFSNSRSEMNVSTLELGDSALYLCASTQRGMNTEAFFGQGTRLTVV.

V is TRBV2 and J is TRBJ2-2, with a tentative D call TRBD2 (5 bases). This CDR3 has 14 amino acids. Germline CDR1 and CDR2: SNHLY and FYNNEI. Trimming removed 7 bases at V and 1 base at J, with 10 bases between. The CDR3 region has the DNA TGTGCCAGCACCGGACTCTGGAACACCGGGGAGCTGTTTTTT. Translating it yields CASTGLWNTGELFF. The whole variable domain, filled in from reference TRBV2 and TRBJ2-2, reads EPEVTQTPSHQVTQMGQEVILRCVPISNHLYFYWYRQILGQKVEFLVSFYNNEISEKSEIFDDQFSVERPDGSNFTLKIRSTKLEDSAMYFCASTGLWNTGELFFGEGSRLTVL.

The CDR3 loop is CATIPPRVPNPYEQYF. CDR3 nucleotide sequence: TGTGCCACCATTCCCCCTAGAGTCCCGAACCCCTACGAGCAGTACTTC. The V call is TRBV6-4, the J call TRBJ2-7; D is undetermined. V lost 10 bases to trimming and J lost 2 bases, with 24 bases between them. The CDR3 is 16 residues long. Per the germline V gene, CDR1 is MRHNA and CDR2 is SNTAGT.

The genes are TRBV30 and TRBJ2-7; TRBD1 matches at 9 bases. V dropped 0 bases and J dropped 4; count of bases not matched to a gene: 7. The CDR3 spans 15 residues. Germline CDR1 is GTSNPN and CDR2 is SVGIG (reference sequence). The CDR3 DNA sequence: TGTGCCTGGAGTGTACAACAGGGGGCGCGGTACGAGCAGTACTTC. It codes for CAWSVQQGARYEQYF.

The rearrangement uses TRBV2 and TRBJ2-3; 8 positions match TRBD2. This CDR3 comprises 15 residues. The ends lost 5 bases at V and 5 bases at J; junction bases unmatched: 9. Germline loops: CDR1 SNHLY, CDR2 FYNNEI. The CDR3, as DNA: TGTGCCAGCAGTCGCACAGGACTAGCAGTAGATACGCAGTATTTT. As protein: CASSRTGLAVDTQYF. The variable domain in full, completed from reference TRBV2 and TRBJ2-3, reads EPEVTQTPSHQVTQMGQEVILRCVPISNHLYFYWYRQILGQKVEFLVSFYNNEISEKSEIFDDQFSVERPDGSNFTLKIRSTKLEDSAMYFCASSRTGLAVDTQYFGPGTRLTVL.

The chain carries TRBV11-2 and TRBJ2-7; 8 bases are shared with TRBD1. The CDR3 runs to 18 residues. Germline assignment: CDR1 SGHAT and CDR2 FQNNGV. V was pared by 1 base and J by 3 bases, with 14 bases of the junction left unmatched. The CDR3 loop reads CASSLVRTGIVAIYEQYF. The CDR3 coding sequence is TGTGCCAGCAGCTTAGTTCGGACAGGGATCGTAGCGATCTACGAGCAGTACTTC.

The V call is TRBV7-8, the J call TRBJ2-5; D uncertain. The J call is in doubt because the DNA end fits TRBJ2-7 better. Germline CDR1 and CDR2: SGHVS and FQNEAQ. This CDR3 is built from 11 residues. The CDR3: CASSTYYEQYF. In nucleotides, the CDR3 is TGTGCCAGCAGCACCTACTACGAGCAGTACTTC.

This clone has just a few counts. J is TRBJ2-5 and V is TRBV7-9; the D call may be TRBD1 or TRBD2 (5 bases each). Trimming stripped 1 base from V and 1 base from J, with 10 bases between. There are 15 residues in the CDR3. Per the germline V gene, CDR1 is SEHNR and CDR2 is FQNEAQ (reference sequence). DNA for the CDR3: TGTGCCAGCAGCTTAGGTCTGGGGACCCAAGAGACCCAGTACTTC. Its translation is CASSLGLGTQETQYF.

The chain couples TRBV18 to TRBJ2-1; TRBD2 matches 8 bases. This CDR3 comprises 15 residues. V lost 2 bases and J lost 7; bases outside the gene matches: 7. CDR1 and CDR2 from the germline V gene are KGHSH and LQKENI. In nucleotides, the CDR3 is TGTGCCAGCTCACCAAAAGGACTAGCAGGGAATGAGCAGTTCTTC. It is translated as CASSPKGLAGNEQFF.